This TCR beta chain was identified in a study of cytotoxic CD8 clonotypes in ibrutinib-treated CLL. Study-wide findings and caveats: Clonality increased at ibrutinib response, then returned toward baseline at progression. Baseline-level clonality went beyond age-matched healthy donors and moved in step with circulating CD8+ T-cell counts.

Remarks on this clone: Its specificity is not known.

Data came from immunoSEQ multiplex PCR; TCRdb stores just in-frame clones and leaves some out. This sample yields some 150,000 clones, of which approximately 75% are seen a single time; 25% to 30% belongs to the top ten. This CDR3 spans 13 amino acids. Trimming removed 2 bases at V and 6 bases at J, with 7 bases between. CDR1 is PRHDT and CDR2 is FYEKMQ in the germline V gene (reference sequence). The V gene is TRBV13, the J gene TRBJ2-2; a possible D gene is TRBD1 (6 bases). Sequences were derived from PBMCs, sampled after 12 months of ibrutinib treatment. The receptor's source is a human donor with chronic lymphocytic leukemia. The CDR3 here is CASSLTGSGELFF. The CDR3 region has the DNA TGTGCCAGCAGCTTAACAGGGTCCGGGGAGCTGTTTTTT. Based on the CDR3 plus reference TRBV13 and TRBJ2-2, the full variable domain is AAGVIQSPRHLIKEKRETATLKCYPIPRHDTVYWYQQGPGQDPQFLISFYEKMQSDKGSIPDRFSAQQFSDYHSELNMSSLELGDSALYFCASSLTGSGELFFGEGSRLTVL.